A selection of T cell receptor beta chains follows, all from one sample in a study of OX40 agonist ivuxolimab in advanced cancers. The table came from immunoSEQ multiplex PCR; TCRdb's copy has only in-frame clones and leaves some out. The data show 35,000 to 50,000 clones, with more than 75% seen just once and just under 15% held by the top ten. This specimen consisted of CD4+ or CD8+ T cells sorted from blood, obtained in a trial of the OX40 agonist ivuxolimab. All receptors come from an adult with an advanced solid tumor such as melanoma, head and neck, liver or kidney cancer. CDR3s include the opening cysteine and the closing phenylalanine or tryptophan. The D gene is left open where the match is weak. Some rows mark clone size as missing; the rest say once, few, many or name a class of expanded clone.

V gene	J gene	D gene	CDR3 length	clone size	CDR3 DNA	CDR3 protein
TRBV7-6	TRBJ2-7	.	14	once	TGTGCCAGCAGCTTAGCGGCGGAGTCCTACGAGCAGTACTTC	CASSLAAESYEQYF
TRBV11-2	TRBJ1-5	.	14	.	TGTGCCAGCAGCTTTGGGGGTCCGGGGCAGCCCCAGCATTTT	CASSFGGPGQPQHF
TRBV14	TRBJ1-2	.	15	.	TGTGCCAGCAGCCGGGTCGGACTTACTAACTATGGCTACACCTTC	CASSRVGLTNYGYTF
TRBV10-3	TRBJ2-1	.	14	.	TGTGCCATCAAAGGGACCGAGAAATACAATGAGCAGTTCTTC	CAIKGTEKYNEQFF
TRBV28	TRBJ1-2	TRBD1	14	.	TGTGCCAGCAGTTTCGCCGGGACAGGGGAAGGCTACACCTTC	CASSFAGTGEGYTF
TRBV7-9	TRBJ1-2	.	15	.	TGTGCCAGCAGCTTAGTAGACACCCATTGGGATGGCTACACCTTC	CASSLVDTHWDGYTF
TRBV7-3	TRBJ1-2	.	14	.	TGTGCCAGCAGTTTGGCAGGGTCTAACTATGGCTACACCTTC	CASSLAGSNYGYTF
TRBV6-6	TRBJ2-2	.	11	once	TGTGCCTGCCTGGGTAGGGGGGAGCTGTTTTTT	CACLGRGELFF
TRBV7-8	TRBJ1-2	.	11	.	TGTGCCAGCAGCTTAGAGGGTGGCTACACCTTC	CASSLEGGYTF
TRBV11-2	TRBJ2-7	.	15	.	TGTGCCAGCAGCTTGATGTGGGGCGGTTCCTACGAGCAGTACTTC	CASSLMWGGSYEQYF
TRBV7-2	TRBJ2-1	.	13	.	TGTGCCAGCAGCCTTGCCCCCGACAATGAGCAGTTCTTC	CASSLAPDNEQFF
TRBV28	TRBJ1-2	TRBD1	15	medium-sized	TGTGCCAGCACCTGGGAGGGGGCTAATGTTTATGGCTACACCTTC	CASTWEGANVYGYTF
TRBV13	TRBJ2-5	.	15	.	TGTGCCAGCAGCCTAGACCCGGGGACCCGGGAGACCCAGTACTTC	CASSLDPGTRETQYF
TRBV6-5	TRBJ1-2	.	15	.	TGTGCCAGCACTCCCGACATGAGCTATAACTATGGCTACACCTTC	CASTPDMSYNYGYTF